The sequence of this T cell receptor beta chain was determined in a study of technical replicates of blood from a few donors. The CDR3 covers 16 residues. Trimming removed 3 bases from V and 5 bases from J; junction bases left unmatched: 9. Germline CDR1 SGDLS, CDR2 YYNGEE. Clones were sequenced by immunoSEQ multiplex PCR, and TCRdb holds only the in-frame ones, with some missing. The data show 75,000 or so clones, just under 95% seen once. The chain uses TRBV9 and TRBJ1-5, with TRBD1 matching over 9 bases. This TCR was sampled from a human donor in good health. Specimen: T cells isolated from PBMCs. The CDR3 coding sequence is TGTGCCAGCAGCGCCGGAACAGGGGGCTTCGATCAGCCCCAGCATTTT. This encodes CASSAGTGGFDQPQHF.